The 17 T cell receptor beta chains below all came from one sample that was sequenced in a study of breast tumors, draining lymph nodes, adjacent tissues. The lymph nodes were axillary draining lymph nodes from breast cancer patients. MiXCR, run by TCRdb on the multiplex PCR reads, gives a single entry per CDR3 protein. The sample records 200,000 or so distinct CDR3 sequences, approximately 31% being singletons. The specimen was axillary lymph node tissue. Receptors were obtained from a female donor with breast cancer. Some clones in this sample may be carry-over from other donors' samples.

This clonotype was recorded at least ten times. This chain connects TRBV10-3 to TRBJ1-3; D might be TRBD1 (5 bases). This CDR3 has 13 amino acids. The germline gives CDR1 ENHRY, CDR2 SYGVKD. V lost 7 bases and J 4 bases, leaving 11 bases between the germline ends. The CDR3 DNA is TGTGCCATCACCCTGGGGGTAGGAAACACCATATATTTT. It encodes CAITLGVGNTIYF.

Only a few counts were recorded for this clonotype. The V gene is TRBV20-1, the J gene TRBJ1-1; D remains unclear. CDR3 length equals 14 residues. CDR1 DFQATT and CDR2 SNEGSKA come from the germline V gene (reference sequence). Between the trimmed V and J ends, which lost 5 bases and 11 bases, there was a span of 24 bases. DNA for the CDR3: TGCAGTGCTCCAACCTCGGGCGCGGTCGGGGTGGCTTTCTTT. It encodes CSAPTSGAVGVAFF.

The sample holds many counts of this clonotype. The chain joins TRBV7-6 to TRBJ1-2; D ambiguous. Trimming pared 5 bases from V and 6 bases from J, leaving 16 bases between. The CDR3 runs 14 residues. Germline V lookup: CDR1 SGHVS, CDR2 FNYEAQ. The CDR3 nucleotides read TGTGCCAGCAGCCCGCGGGAAGCGTCGGATGGCTACACCTTC. Translating gives CASSPREASDGYTF.

This clonotype was counted between two and nine times. V is TRBV18 and J is TRBJ2-1, with D uncertain. This CDR3 has 12 amino acids. Deletions cut 2 bases from V and 10 bases from J, with 9 bases between. Germline loops: CDR1 KGHSH, CDR2 LQKENI. The chain's CDR3 is CASSPTLVEQFF. The DNA for the CDR3 is TGTGCCAGCTCACCAACCCTAGTCGAGCAGTTCTTC.

The rearrangement joins TRBV27 to TRBJ1-4; weak D call: TRBD1 (5 bases). Trimming cost V 4 bases and J 2 bases, with 11 bases left between them. This CDR3 has 15 amino acids. Germline-derived CDR1 and CDR2 are MNHEY and SMNVEV (reference sequence). The DNA for the CDR3 is TGTGCCAGCAGTTCCGGGGGGAAGACTAATGAAAAACTGTTTTTT. Encoded protein: CASSSGGKTNEKLFF.

The chain is built from TRBV7-9 and TRBJ2-1, with TRBD2 matching over 8 bases. The CDR3 has 14 residues. The V and J ends lost 3 bases and 4 bases, in that order; junction bases with no gene match: 2. Germline CDR1 reads SEHNR; CDR2 reads FQNEAQ (reference sequence). CDR3 coding DNA: TGTGCCAGCAGCTTGGGCGGGAGGTACAATGAGCAGTTCTTC. Translating it yields CASSLGGRYNEQFF. The full variable domain, with the rest looked up from reference TRBV7-9 and TRBJ2-1, is DTGVSQNPRHKITKRGQNVTFRCDPISEHNRLYWYRQTLGQGPEFLTYFQNEAQLEKSRLLSDRFSAERPKGSFSTLEIQRTEQGDSAMYLCASSLGGRYNEQFFGPGTRLTVL.

In regard to this clonotype: One end of the junction is discordant with germline, which a read error may explain. The chain uses TRBV15 and TRBJ1-2, with a tentative D call TRBD1 (6 bases). In germline, CDR1 is LNHNV, CDR2 YYDKDF (reference sequence). This CDR3 is built from 14 residues. For the CDR3, the DNA is TGTGCCACCAGCAAAGACAGGTGGGACTATGGCTACGCCTTC. Protein: CATSKDRWDYGYAF.

To note about this clonotype: A much larger clone lies a single base off, so this may be a read error. CDR3 protein: CASSLNSLGRVSSYEQYF. CDR3 in DNA: TGTGCCAGCAGCTTAAACAGCTTGGGCAGGGTTTCCTCCTACGAGCAGTACTTC. The chain joins TRBV11-2 to TRBJ2-7; the D gene is possibly TRBD1 (5 bases). The V gene's germline CDR1 is SGHAT and CDR2 FQNNGV. V was shortened by 2 bases and J by 0 bases, with 20 bases between the two germline ends. The CDR3 is 18 residues long.

This clonotype appeared a few times. The rearrangement links TRBV28 to TRBJ2-5; TRBD2 matches at 10 bases. The germline V gene has CDR1 MDHEN and CDR2 SYDVKM. V gave up 6 bases and J gave up 2 bases; unmatched junction bases: 9. The CDR3 covers 16 residues. The CDR3 DNA follows: TGTGCCAGCAGCTCACCTCCGGGACTAGCGCAAGAGACCCAGTACTTC. It yields the protein CASSSPPGLAQETQYF.

This chain joins TRBV6-6 and TRBJ2-5; TRBD2 matches 7 bases. Germline-derived CDR1 and CDR2 are MNHNY and SVGAGI (reference sequence). The junction had 7 bases not matched to a gene; V was cut back by 8 bases and J by 7 bases. This CDR3 has 12 amino acids. CDR3 sequence: CASRGGGTTQYF. CDR3 sequence (DNA): TGTGCCAGCCGGGGCGGGGGTACGACCCAGTACTTC.

This clonotype has a count of ten or more. This sequence joins TRBV5-1 and TRBJ2-3, with 8 bases identical to TRBD1. Germline V gives CDR1 SGHRS, CDR2 YFSETQ. The trim removed 3 bases at V and 8 bases at J, leaving 11 bases unmatched. The CDR3 totals 15 residues. CDR3 loop: CASSSGDQGATTQYF. In DNA, the CDR3 is TGCGCCAGCAGCTCAGGGGACCAGGGGGCAACTACGCAGTATTTT.

This clonotype was detected many times. The CDR3 region is CASSLGSSVGTEQYF. For the CDR3, the DNA is TGTGCCAGCAGCTTAGGCTCTAGCGTCGGCACCGAGCAGTACTTC. The genes are TRBV11-2 and TRBJ2-7; possibly TRBD2 for D (6 bases). This CDR3 contains 15 residues. The germline V gene encodes CDR1 SGHAT and CDR2 FQNNGV. Trimming left V 1 base short and J 6 bases short, with 16 bases between.

This clonotype showed up many times. This chain uses TRBV7-2 with TRBJ2-3; unclear D gene. The CDR3 is 11 residues long. The germline gives CDR1 SGHTA, CDR2 FQGNSA. With 8 bases removed from V and 2 bases from J, the gap between germline ends came to 5 bases. This chain's CDR3 is CASAYTDTQYF. CDR3 sequence (DNA): TGTGCCAGCGCCTACACAGATACGCAGTATTTT.

On this clonotype: No DNA is shown, since the ends of the CDR3 on it are uncertain; the CDR3 is the one TCRdb lists. The chain's CDR3 is CASNRLESPLHFGNGTRLTETQNF. This chain links TRBV5-5 with TRBJ2-3; the table assigns TRBD1, which was not confirmed against the DNA. The V gene's germline CDR1 is SGHKS and CDR2 YYEKEE (reference sequence). The CDR3 extends over 24 residues, inclusive of both ends.

The chain couples TRBV7-9 to TRBJ1-2; D perhaps matches TRBD1 (5 bases). CDR1 is SEHNR, CDR2 FQNEAQ, per germline (reference sequence). CDR3 size: 15 residues. The V end lost 5 bases, the J end lost 8 bases, and 21 bases lay between the germline ends. The CDR3 protein is CASSDRNGGGGGYTF. CDR3 sequence (DNA): TGTGCCAGCAGCGACAGAAATGGGGGGGGTGGCGGCTACACCTTC.

This clonotype was counted many times. The V call is TRBV2, the J call TRBJ2-5; 11 positions match TRBD1. Germline V lookup: CDR1 SNHLY, CDR2 FYNNEI. V lost 8 bases to trimming and J lost 5 bases; unmatched junction nucleotides: 7. The CDR3 extends over 14 amino acids. CDR3 sequence reads: CASARTGGLETQYF. The CDR3 coding sequence is TGTGCCAGCGCCCGGACAGGGGGCTTGGAGACCCAGTACTTC.

This clonotype was seen at least ten times. This chain uses TRBV2 with TRBJ2-1; the match to TRBD2 covers 14 bases. The V gene's germline CDR1 is SNHLY and CDR2 FYNNEI. CDR3 size: 15 residues. Germline trimming cut 4 bases from V and 6 bases from J; bases unmatched to any gene: 2. CDR3 region: CASSATSGRANEQFF. The DNA of the CDR3 is TGTGCCAGCAGTGCGACTAGCGGGAGGGCCAATGAGCAGTTCTTC.